This T cell receptor (beta chain) was sequenced in a study of blood T cells in healthy people across ages. It was roughly 10 milliliters of peripheral blood that were drawn from each donor. J gave up 6 bases and V 7 bases, and 2 bases lay outside the gene matches. CDR1 and CDR2 (germline): SNHLY, FYNNEI. The CDR3 totals 12 residues. The use of a sample-barcoded 5' primer and a J-beta primer mix characterized a second PCR of about 6 to 12 cycles. From the 5' RACE reads, TCRdb called clonotypes with MiXCR, one entry per CDR3 protein. This sample has 780,000 or so distinct CDR3 sequences, with 56% found just once. The table lists this clonotype with a few counts. Its cognate antigen is unknown. General study findings and limits: Donors of long life had a larger count of naive CD4+ cells and greater diversity than aged donors. Naive T cell percentage showed a strong correlation with TCR beta diversity. Naive and antigen-experienced cells were not separated, limiting conclusive comparison.

The chain carries TRBV2 and TRBJ2-1; 8 bases are shared with TRBD2. The TCR was taken from a man aged 35-49 years in good health. Sequencing used blood. The CDR3: CASKREGNEQFF. For the CDR3, the DNA is TGTGCCAGCAAACGGGAGGGCAATGAGCAGTTCTTC. The variable domain in full, completed from reference TRBV2 and TRBJ2-1, reads EPEVTQTPSHQVTQMGQEVILRCVPISNHLYFYWYRQILGQKVEFLVSFYNNEISEKSEIFDDQFSVERPDGSNFTLKIRSTKLEDSAMYFCASKREGNEQFFGPGTRLTVL.